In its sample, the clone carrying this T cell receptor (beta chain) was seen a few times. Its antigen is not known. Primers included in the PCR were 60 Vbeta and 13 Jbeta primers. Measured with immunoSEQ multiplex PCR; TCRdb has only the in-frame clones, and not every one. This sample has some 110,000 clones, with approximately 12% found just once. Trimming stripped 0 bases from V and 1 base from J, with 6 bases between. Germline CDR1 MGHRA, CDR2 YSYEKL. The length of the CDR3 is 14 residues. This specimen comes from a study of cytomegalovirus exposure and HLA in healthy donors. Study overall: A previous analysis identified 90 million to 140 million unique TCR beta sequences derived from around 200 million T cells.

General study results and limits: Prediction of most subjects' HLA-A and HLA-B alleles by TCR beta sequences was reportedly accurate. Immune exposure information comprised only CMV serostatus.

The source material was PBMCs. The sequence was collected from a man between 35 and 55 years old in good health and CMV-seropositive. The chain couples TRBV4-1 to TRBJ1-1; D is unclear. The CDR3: CASSQDSRNTEAFF. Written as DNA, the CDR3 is TGCGCCAGCAGCCAAGATTCGAGGAACACTGAAGCTTTCTTT.